A selection of T cell receptor beta chains follows, all from one sample in a study of blood T cell repertoires in COVID-19. Some clones are missing from TCRdb's copy, which holds only in-frame ones; the method was immunoSEQ multiplex PCR. The sample includes some 37,000 clones, 86% of them seen just once. Sequencing was carried out using peripheral blood. Receptor source: a man between 50 and 59 years old in a cohort sampled during active COVID-19. Each CDR3 is given with its conserved first and last residue. The order of the fields is clone size, J gene, D gene, V gene, CDR3 protein, CDR3 DNA. D genes are given only for firm matches. Clone size is shown for a subset of rows, as once, few, many or a class of expanded clone.

>NA|TRBJ1-1|TRBD1|TRBV6-5
CASSYGTGNTEAFF
TGTGCCAGCAGTTACGGGACAGGGAACACTGAAGCTTTCTTT
>NA|TRBJ1-2|TRBD1|TRBV5-1
CASSRTGNNYGYTF
TGCGCCAGCAGCCGGACAGGGAACAACTATGGCTACACCTTC
>NA|TRBJ1-5|TRBD1|TRBV29-1
CSAGQGSNQPQHF
TGCAGCGCGGGACAGGGGAGCAATCAGCCCCAGCATTTT
>NA|TRBJ2-7|NA|TRBV11-3
CASSLYTDSRGQYF
TGTGCCAGCAGCTTATACACGGACAGCCGAGGGCAGTACTTC
>NA|TRBJ2-1|TRBD1|TRBV6-5
CASSYTGDNEQFF
TGTGCCAGCAGTTACACAGGGGACAATGAGCAGTTCTTC
>medium-sized|TRBJ1-5|NA|TRBV29-1
CSVKKGAGQPQHF
TGCAGCGTTAAAAAAGGGGCCGGGCAGCCCCAGCATTTT
>NA|TRBJ2-1|NA|TRBV12-1
CARGGLPHNEQFF
TGTGCCAGGGGGGGATTACCCCACAATGAGCAGTTCTTC
>NA|TRBJ1-1|NA|TRBV30
CAWTRGYTEAFF
TGTGCCTGGACCCGAGGGTACACTGAAGCTTTCTTT
>NA|TRBJ2-3|TRBD2|TRBV9
CASSEGGRGSSQYF
TGTGCCAGCAGCGAGGGCGGGAGGGGGAGTTCGCAGTATTTT
>once|TRBJ2-2|NA|TRBV11-3
CASYRGVGGELFF
TGTGCCAGCTACCGCGGGGTTGGGGGGGAGCTGTTTTTT
>NA|TRBJ1-5|TRBD1|TRBV29-1
CSVGDRVNQPQHF
TGCAGCGTTGGGGACAGGGTGAATCAGCCCCAGCATTTT
>NA|TRBJ2-3|NA|TRBV3-1/TRBV3-2
CASSHGGRDTQYF
TGTGCCAGCAGCCATGGGGGCAGAGATACGCAGTATTTT
>NA|TRBJ2-1|TRBD1|TRBV30
CAWSSGQGFNEQFF
TGTGCCTGGAGTAGTGGACAGGGTTTCAATGAGCAGTTCTTC
>NA|TRBJ2-2|TRBD1|TRBV11-2
CASSLQGAGTGELFF
TGTGCCAGCAGCCTACAGGGGGCCGGCACCGGGGAGCTGTTTTTT
>NA|TRBJ1-5|NA|TRBV7-9
CASSAAENNQPQHF
TGTGCCAGCAGCGCGGCGGAGAACAATCAGCCCCAGCATTTT
>NA|TRBJ1-6|NA|TRBV7-9
CASSPDISSYNSPLHF
TGTGCCAGCAGCCCAGACATTAGCTCCTATAATTCACCCCTCCACTTT
>NA|TRBJ1-2|TRBD1|TRBV6-2/TRBV6-3
CASSMSGTGYGYTF
TGTGCCAGCAGCATGTCCGGGACAGGCTATGGCTACACCTTC
>NA|TRBJ2-2|NA|TRBV12-1
CASSLDRGKNTGELFF
TGTGCCAGCAGCCTGGACAGGGGGAAAAACACCGGGGAGCTGTTTTTT
>NA|TRBJ1-6|NA|TRBV7-6
CASSFGGDNSPLHF
TGTGCCAGCAGCTTTGGGGGGGATAATTCACCCCTCCACTTT
>NA|TRBJ1-1|TRBD1|TRBV5-4
CASVGQGSSEAFF
TGTGCCAGCGTGGGACAGGGGAGCAGTGAAGCTTTCTTT
>NA|TRBJ1-2|NA|TRBV9
CASSSMVAGGGYTF
TGTGCCAGCAGCTCAATGGTGGCGGGGGGAGGCTACACCTTC
>once|TRBJ2-2|NA|TRBV5-1
CASSPDLEDPGELFF
TGCGCCAGCAGCCCGGACTTGGAAGACCCCGGGGAGCTGTTTTTT
>NA|TRBJ2-3|NA|TRBV13
CASSLILGTDTQYF
TGTGCCAGCAGCTTAATACTGGGCACAGATACGCAGTATTTT
>NA|TRBJ1-6|NA|TRBV13
CASSLRDSNSPLHF
TGTGCCAGCAGCCTCCGGGACTCCAATTCACCCCTCCACTTT
>NA|TRBJ1-1|NA|TRBV7-9
CASTPGEVPSTEAFF
TGTGCCAGCACCCCGGGAGAGGTTCCGAGCACTGAAGCTTTCTTT
>NA|TRBJ1-2|NA|TRBV27
CASSLGGPNYGYTF
TGTGCCAGCAGTTTAGGAGGACCTAACTATGGCTACACCTTC
>NA|TRBJ2-2|TRBD2|TRBV4-2
CASSPRASGANTGELFF
TGTGCCAGCAGCCCAAGGGCTAGCGGGGCGAACACCGGGGAGCTGTTTTTT
>NA|TRBJ1-3|TRBD1|TRBV7-9
CASIQTGVGNTIYF
TGTGCCAGCATCCAGACAGGGGTCGGAAACACCATATATTTT
>once|TRBJ2-2|TRBD1|TRBV5-1
CASSLGQGDTGELFF
TGCGCCAGCAGCTTGGGACAGGGGGACACCGGGGAGCTGTTTTTT
>NA|TRBJ2-2|TRBD2|TRBV7-6
CASSSPIAGADTGELFF
TGTGCCAGCAGCTCACCGATAGCGGGAGCGGACACCGGGGAGCTGTTTTTT
>NA|TRBJ2-3|TRBD2|TRBV9
CASSRNTLAGVTDTQYF
TGTGCCAGCAGCCGAAACACACTAGCGGGAGTCACAGATACGCAGTATTTT
>NA|TRBJ2-2|NA|TRBV9
CASSVYTGPGTGELFF
TGTGCCAGCAGCGTTTATACTGGCCCGGGGACCGGGGAGCTGTTTTTT
>NA|TRBJ1-1|NA|TRBV5-6
CASSWRGLGNTEAFF
TGTGCCAGCAGCTGGAGAGGGCTTGGGAACACTGAAGCTTTCTTT
>NA|TRBJ1-2|NA|TRBV4-3
CASSRDSYGYTF
TGCGCCAGCAGCCGAGACAGCTATGGCTACACCTTC
>NA|TRBJ2-6|NA|TRBV7-9
CASSGGTAPFVLTF
TGTGCCAGCAGCGGGGGGACCGCTCCGTTCGTCCTGACTTTC
>NA|TRBJ2-7|TRBD2|TRBV11-3
CASSLAAGGLYEQYF
TGTGCCAGCAGCTTAGCTGCGGGGGGACTCTACGAGCAGTACTTC
>NA|TRBJ1-5|NA|TRBV3-1/TRBV3-2
CASSHSSNQPQHF
TGTGCCAGCAGCCACAGTAGCAATCAGCCCCAGCATTTT
>NA|TRBJ1-5|NA|TRBV29-1
CSVAWGPMYSNQPQHF
TGCAGCGTTGCATGGGGGCCGATGTATAGCAATCAGCCCCAGCATTTT
>NA|TRBJ2-3|NA|TRBV7-9
CASSFRDTQYF
TGTGCCAGCAGCTTTAGAGATACGCAGTATTTT
>NA|TRBJ2-1|TRBD2|TRBV6-1
CASSEVGGSSYNEQFF
TGTGCCAGCAGTGAAGTCGGCGGGAGCTCCTACAATGAGCAGTTCTTC
>NA|TRBJ1-6|NA|TRBV9
CASSGGPEGLNSPLHF
TGTGCCAGCAGCGGCGGACCGGAGGGGCTTAATTCACCCCTCCACTTT
>NA|TRBJ2-3|TRBD2|TRBV7-9
CASSLTGGHTAQYF
TGTGCCAGCAGCTTAACGGGGGGGCACACAGCGCAGTATTTT
>NA|TRBJ2-5|TRBD2|TRBV5-1
CASSPGLAGEQETQYF
TGCGCCAGCAGCCCCGGACTAGCGGGGGAACAAGAGACCCAGTACTTC
>NA|TRBJ2-5|TRBD2|TRBV4-3
CASSQYNGLAGETQYF
TGCGCCAGCAGCCAATATAACGGACTAGCCGGAGAGACCCAGTACTTC
>NA|TRBJ2-1|TRBD2|TRBV13
CASSLRSGVGNEQFF
TGTGCCAGCAGCTTAAGAAGCGGGGTTGGGAATGAGCAGTTCTTC
>NA|TRBJ1-3|TRBD1|TRBV18
CASSPAGQGAGNTIYF
TGTGCCAGCTCACCCGCCGGACAGGGGGCTGGAAACACCATATATTTT
>NA|TRBJ2-2|TRBD2|TRBV5-6
CASSASGLVVTGELFF
TGTGCCAGCAGCGCGTCGGGACTAGTCGTCACCGGGGAGCTGTTTTTT
>NA|TRBJ1-4|TRBD1|TRBV18
CASSPRRGQAQGEKLFF
TGTGCCAGCTCACCTCGGCGGGGACAGGCGCAGGGTGAAAAACTGTTTTTT